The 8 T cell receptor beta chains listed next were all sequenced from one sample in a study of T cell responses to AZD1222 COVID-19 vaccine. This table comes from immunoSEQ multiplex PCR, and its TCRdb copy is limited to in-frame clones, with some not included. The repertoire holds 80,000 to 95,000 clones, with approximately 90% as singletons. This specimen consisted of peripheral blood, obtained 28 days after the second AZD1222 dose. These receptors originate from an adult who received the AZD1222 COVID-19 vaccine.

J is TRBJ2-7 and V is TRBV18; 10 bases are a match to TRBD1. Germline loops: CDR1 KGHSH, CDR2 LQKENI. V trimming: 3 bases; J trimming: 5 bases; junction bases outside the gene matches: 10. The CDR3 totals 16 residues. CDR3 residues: CASSPPRGQGSDEQYF. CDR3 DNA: TGTGCCAGCTCACCGCCCAGGGGACAGGGGAGCGACGAGCAGTACTTC.

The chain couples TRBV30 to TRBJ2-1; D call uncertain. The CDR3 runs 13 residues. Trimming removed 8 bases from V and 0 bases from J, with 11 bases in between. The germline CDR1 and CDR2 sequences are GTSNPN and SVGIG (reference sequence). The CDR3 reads CARPPGSYNEQFF. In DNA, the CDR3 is TGTGCCCGGCCTCCAGGCTCCTACAATGAGCAGTTCTTC.

The CDR3 DNA follows: TGTGCTAGTGGTTTGTACCAGGCTAGGGCTGAAGCTTTCTTT. The encoded protein is CASGLYQARAEAFF. The rearrangement joins TRBV12-5 to TRBJ1-1; no clear D. Trimming stripped 2 bases from V and 6 bases from J, with 13 bases between. This CDR3 has 14 amino acids. Germline CDR1 is LGHNT and CDR2 is FRNRAP.

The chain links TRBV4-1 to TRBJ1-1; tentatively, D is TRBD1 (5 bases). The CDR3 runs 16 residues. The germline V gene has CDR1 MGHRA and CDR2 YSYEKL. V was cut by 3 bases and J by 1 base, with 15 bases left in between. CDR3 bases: TGCGCCAGCAGCCACCTAGGGGTTAAGCAGAACACTGAAGCTTTCTTT. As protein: CASSHLGVKQNTEAFF.

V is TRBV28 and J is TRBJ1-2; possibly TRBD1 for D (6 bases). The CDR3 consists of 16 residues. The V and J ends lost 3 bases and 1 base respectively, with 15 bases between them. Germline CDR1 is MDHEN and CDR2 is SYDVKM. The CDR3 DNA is TGTGCCAGCAGTTTCTCCAGGGGCGGAGGTAACTATGGCTACACCTTC. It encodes CASSFSRGGGNYGYTF.

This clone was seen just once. CDR3 coding DNA: TGTGCCAGCAGCCCCCAGGGATCCTATTCCGATGGCTACACCTTC. Translating gives CASSPQGSYSDGYTF. V and J are TRBV7-2 and TRBJ1-2, with D possibly matching TRBD1 (5 bases). Trimming pared 5 bases from V and 6 bases from J, leaving 19 bases between. CDR1 and CDR2 from the germline V gene are SGHTA and FQGNSA. This CDR3 has 15 residues.

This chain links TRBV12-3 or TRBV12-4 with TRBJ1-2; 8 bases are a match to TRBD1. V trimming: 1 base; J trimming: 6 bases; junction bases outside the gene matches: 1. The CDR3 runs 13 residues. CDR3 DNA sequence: TGTGCCAGCAGTTTAGGGACAGGGAATGGCTACACCTTC. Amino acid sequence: CASSLGTGNGYTF.

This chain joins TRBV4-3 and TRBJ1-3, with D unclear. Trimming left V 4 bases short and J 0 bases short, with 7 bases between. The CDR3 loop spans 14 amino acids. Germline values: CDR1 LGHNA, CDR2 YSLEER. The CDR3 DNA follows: TGCGCCAGCAGCCCCGTCCTCTCTGGAAACACCATATATTTT. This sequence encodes CASSPVLSGNTIYF.